This T cell receptor (beta chain) was sequenced in a study of T cells in narcolepsy (dated 2018 in TCRdb). Turning to the overall study: Healthy control donors were enrolled in the study alongside patients who had narcolepsy type 1 or type 2 (NT1, NT2). Autoreactive T cells targeting hypocretin neuron self-antigens (hypocretin, TRIB2) were sought in narcolepsy patients, and TCR Vbeta sequencing was used to track clonotypes in blood and CSF. The research as a whole found: Plots that compared CSF and blood CD4+ T cell clonotypes from the same patient highlighted HCRT-specific and TRIB2-specific autoreactive clonotypes. According to the report, autoreactive clonotypes were detected serially in the blood of the same patients and of different patients, but not in healthy controls. Patients and controls had similar numbers of sequenced blood memory CD4+ clonotypes, with averages of approximately 40,000 in patients and 33,354 in controls. Certain blood memory CD4+ repertoires from patients and controls had no sequences that matched autoreactive T cell clones.

Concerning this clone: There is no known antigen for this receptor. Per-base qualities were not stored, and no clone one base away is much larger.

Here V drops 1 base and J drops 7 bases, and the junction holds 8 bases not matched to any gene. Reading from cysteine to phenylalanine, the CDR3 counts 15 amino acids. CDR3 DNA is the only sequence kept; it has 45 bases, read in frame from the first base. From the germline V gene, CDR1 is MGHRA and CDR2 is YSYEKL. For TCR Vbeta sequencing, memory CD4+ T cells were sorted ex vivo from the peripheral blood of both healthy controls and narcolepsy patients. Receptor libraries were prepared by the immunoSEQ multiplex PCR assay. What TCRdb holds here is the immuneACCESS table cut down to in-frame rearrangements. Part of the clones is not present; checked against another copy, under half of the missing clones reflect an unresolved V gene, and the others are unexplained. Recorded for this sample are roughly 25,000 clones; 75% to 90% of them occurred a single time. The top ten hold roughly 1.3% of the sample.

Specimen: CD45RA- memory CD4+ T cells from PBMCs. The sample's cell subset or site, from its label and the paper: memory T cells sorted ex vivo from peripheral blood. This receptor was taken from a human donor with narcolepsy. The sequence links TRBV4-1 to TRBJ2-7, with 9 middle bases fitting TRBD1. The bases are TGCGCCAGCAGCCAAGGCTACAGGGGGCGCGAAGAGCAGTACTTC. Protein translation: CASSQGYRGREEQYF.